The 28 T cell receptor beta chains below all came from one sample that was sequenced in a study of CD8+ T cells in alopecia areata. RNA was isolated and reverse transcribed to cDNA, the sequencing template. This table comes from immunoSEQ multiplex PCR, and its TCRdb copy is limited to in-frame clones, with some not included. The sample includes roughly 260,000 clones, none of them occurring once. Researchers sorted pooled cutaneous lymph node cells on the basis of CD4, CD8alpha, NKG2D, NKG2ACE and other markers. The specimen was CD4+ T cells sorted from a lymph node. Receptors were obtained from a C3H/HeJ mouse with alopecia areata. The strain bears MHC haplotype H2-k.

This clone was seen a handful of times. The germline and genes are mouse ones. The CDR3 goes on 4 residues after the read ends, and that part is filled in from the germline J gene. The gene calls are TRBV13-1 and TRBJ2-4, with D tentatively TRBD2 (7 bases). CDR3 length: 12 amino acids. Germline values: CDR1 NSHNY, CDR2 SYGAGN. The chain's CDR3 is CASSMGGNTLYF. CDR3 bases read: TGTGCCAGCAGTATGGGGGGCAAC.

To note about this clone: Here the gene names and germline are mouse. The read halts 4 residues ahead of the CDR3 end, with the missing end drawn from the germline J gene. The chain is built from TRBV1 and TRBJ1-1, with 11 nucleotides matching TRBD1. CDR3 length: 13 amino acids. Germline V gene sequence: CDR1 NSQYPW, CDR2 LRSPGD (reference sequence). CDR3 DNA, as far as it was read: TGCACCTGGCCGGGACAGGGGGACCCA. This gives the protein CTWPGQGDP. The CDR3, in full, reads CTWPGQGDPEVFF.

A remark on this clone: Gene names and germline refer to mouse. The read ends 4 residues shy of where the CDR3 ends; the end is completed using the germline J gene. V gene TRBV13-1 combines with J gene TRBJ2-3; TRBD2 is a possible D gene (6 bases). Germline-derived CDR1 and CDR2 are NSHNY and SYGAGN. The CDR3 has 14 residues. The V gene lost 1 base and the J gene lost 2 bases, with 8 bases spanning the gap. The CDR3 bases that were read are TGTGCCAGCAGTGATTCTGGGGTTGCAGAA. This encodes CASSDSGVAE. The entire CDR3 protein is CASSDSGVAETLYF.

This clone has more than one count but fewer than ten. Gene names and germline match the mouse. The CDR3 spells CASSQDGTGGYNSPLYF. The CDR3 bases that were read are TGTGCCAGCAGCCAAGATGGGACAGGGGGATATAATTCGCCC. The rearrangement links TRBV5 to TRBJ1-6, with 11 positions matching TRBD1. The read ends 3 residues before the CDR3 terminus; that terminus is restored from the germline J gene. TRBJ1-6 is treated as an ORF (open reading frame) with a function not yet certain. The CDR3 loop spans 17 amino acids. Germline CDR1 LGHNA, CDR2 YNLKQL (reference sequence). The J segment lost 4 bases and the V segment lost 0 bases, leaving 2 bases of the junction unmatched.

Of note for this clone: The genes are named according to mouse. CDR3 sequence reads: CASSQDSQNSDYTF. CDR3 bases read: TGTGCCAGCAGCCAAGATTCACAAAACTCC. This chain connects TRBV5 to TRBJ1-2; D remains ambiguous. The read terminates 4 residues ahead of where the CDR3 ends, so the germline J gene completes it. The V gene's germline CDR1 is LGHNA and CDR2 YNLKQL (reference sequence). V lost 0 bases and J lost 1, with 6 bases in between. The CDR3 is made up of 14 amino acids.

This clone was detected only a few times. Gene names refer to mouse genes. From the germline J gene comes the end of the CDR3, since the read stops 3 residues before it. The rearrangement uses TRBV13-2 and TRBJ1-6, with 10 bases lining up with TRBD1. TRBJ1-6 is filed as an ORF, its function uncertain. Germline V gives CDR1 NNHNN, CDR2 SYGAGS (reference sequence). This CDR3 spans 16 amino acids. V lost 2 bases to trimming and J lost 2 bases; unmatched junction nucleotides: 1. CDR3 in amino acids: CASGEGQGAYNSPLYF. The covered CDR3 bases are TGTGCCAGCGGTGAAGGACAGGGGGCCTATAATTCGCCC.

Comments on this clone: Gene names and germline match the mouse. The read ends 4 residues before the CDR3 terminus; that terminus is restored from the germline J gene. V usage is TRBV13-3 and J usage is TRBJ2-1; weak D call: TRBD2 (6 bases). CDR1 is NNHDY, CDR2 SYVADS, per germline. The CDR3 is 12 residues long. Trimming took 10 bases from V and 0 from J, leaving 8 bases between them. CDR3 bases read: TGTGCCGCGGGGGGTAACTATGCT. It codes for CAAGGNYA. The entire CDR3 protein is CAAGGNYAEQFF.

Note on this clone: Mouse gene names and germline throughout. The sequenced fragment ends 4 residues before the CDR3 boundary, so the rest is inferred from the germline J gene. The sample carries other DNA sequences with the same CDR3. This sequence joins TRBV1 and TRBJ2-1, with D maybe TRBD2 (6 bases). The CDR3 extends over 15 amino acids. Germline lookup yields CDR1 NSQYPW and CDR2 LRSPGD (reference sequence). V was shortened by 0 bases and J by 4 bases, with 10 bases between the two germline ends. The sequenced CDR3 bases are TGCACCTGCAGTGCAGAACTGGGAGTATATGCT. Encoded protein: CTCSAELGVYA. The whole CDR3 is CTCSAELGVYAEQFF. Using reference TRBV1 and TRBJ2-1 for the parts outside the CDR3, the full variable domain is VTLLEQNPRWRLVPRGQAVNLRCILKNSQYPWMSWYQQDLQKQLQWLFTLRSPGDKEVKSLPGADYLATRVTDTELRLQVANMSQGRTLYCTCSAELGVYAEQFFGPGTRLTVL.

Notes on this clone: Germline and genes: mouse. The read finishes 4 residues shy of the CDR3 end, and the germline J gene is used to complete it. The rearrangement uses TRBV5 and TRBJ2-3; the D gene is possibly TRBD1 (6 bases). Per the germline V gene, CDR1 is LGHNA and CDR2 is YNLKQL (reference sequence). V shed 4 bases and J shed 0 bases, with 14 bases lying between them. The CDR3 is 16 residues long. The part of the CDR3 DNA that was read is TGTGCCAGCAGCCCGCCGGGACACCCTAGTGCAGAA. Translated: CASSPPGHPSAE. The CDR3 as a whole reads CASSPPGHPSAETLYF.

A remark on this clone: Gene names refer to mouse genes. The read finishes 4 residues shy of the CDR3 end, and the germline J gene is used to complete it. The chain joins TRBV1 to TRBJ1-1; TRBD1 might be the D (6 bases). The CDR3 runs to 13 residues. The germline V and J ends were trimmed by 4 bases and 3 bases, with 9 bases remaining between them. Germline V gene data show CDR1 as NSQYPW and CDR2 as LRSPGD (reference sequence). Incomplete CDR3 DNA: TGCACCTGCAGTGACAGGGTGGACACA. Its protein product is CTCSDRVDT. The CDR3 in its entirety is CTCSDRVDTEVFF.

This clone came up a few times. Germline and genes: mouse. The read is 4 residues too short to cover the CDR3 end, so that end is filled in from the germline J gene. The chain uses TRBV31 and TRBJ2-1; 7 bases are shared with TRBD2. CDR3 length equals 13 residues. Germline CDR1 GKSSPN, CDR2 SITVG. CDR3 DNA, as far as it was read: TGTGCCTGGAGTCTAGCTGGGGGAGCT. Translation: CAWSLAGGA. The entire CDR3 protein is CAWSLAGGAEQFF.

About this clone itself: These gene names are mouse names. The sequenced fragment ends 4 residues before the CDR3 boundary, so the rest is inferred from the germline J gene. The chain joins TRBV31 to TRBJ2-3; TRBD1 agrees at 7 bases. CDR3 length equals 14 residues. The V gene end was trimmed by 2 bases and the J gene end by 0 bases; junction bases not matched to a gene: 2. Germline-derived CDR1 and CDR2 are GKSSPN and SITVG. The chain's CDR3 is CAWSDRASAETLYF. The sequenced part of the CDR3 DNA is TGTGCCTGGAGTGACAGGGCGAGTGCAGAA.

Ten or more counts support this clone. Each gene name is a mouse one. The missing CDR3 end, 4 residues past where the read stops, is filled in from the germline J gene. The J gene is TRBJ1-1, the V gene TRBV19, with D unresolved. This CDR3 spans 11 amino acids. V was cut by 2 bases and J by 1 base, with 0 bases left in between. Germline V CDR1 and CDR2: FNHDT, SITEND (reference sequence). CDR3 in amino acids: CASSMNTEVFF. The sequenced part of the CDR3 DNA is TGTGCCAGCAGTATGAACACA.

Concerning this clone: Mouse gene names apply. Read coverage stops 4 residues before the CDR3 terminus; the germline J gene supplies the remainder. The chain uses TRBV1 and TRBJ1-1; a weak D match, TRBD1 (6 bases). Germline CDR1 and CDR2: NSQYPW and LRSPGD (reference sequence). The CDR3 has 13 residues. Trimming shortened V by 4 bases and J by 3 bases, and 9 bases separated the two germline ends. The sequenced CDR3 bases are TGCACCTGCAGTGGTACAGGGTACACA. Encoded protein: CTCSGTGYT. The whole CDR3 protein reads CTCSGTGYTEVFF.

This clone has a count of ten or more. Mouse germline and gene names are used. The read terminates 4 residues before the CDR3 end, so the remaining end is supplied by the germline J gene. The chain combines TRBV17 with TRBJ2-2, with D maybe TRBD1 (6 bases). CDR3 length equals 13 residues. Looked up from germline, CDR1 is MNHDT and CDR2 is YYDKIL. CDR3 sequence reads: CASSTRGHGQLYF. CDR3 DNA (partial): TGTGCTAGCAGTACCAGGGGTCACGGG.

This clone has a handful of counts. Genes and germline are mouse. The CDR3 extends 4 residues past the end of the read, so its final part is completed from the germline J gene. The V and J genes are TRBV1 and TRBJ2-5; D perhaps matches TRBD1 (5 bases). Germline assignment: CDR1 NSQYPW and CDR2 LRSPGD (reference sequence). CDR3 length equals 14 residues. The covered CDR3 bases are TGCACCTGCAGTGCAGATCCCCAGGGAGAC. This sequence encodes CTCSADPQGD. The entire CDR3 protein is CTCSADPQGDTQYF.

This clone was counted only a few times. Gene names and germline refer to mouse. CDR3 bases read: TGTGCCAGCAGTTTACTGGCGTTCTAT. Translating gives CASSLLAFY. The whole CDR3 protein reads CASSLLAFYEQYF. The chain links TRBV13-1 to TRBJ2-7, with D perhaps matching TRBD2 (5 bases). The CDR3 is cut off 4 residues early in the read; its end comes from the germline J gene. The germline V gene encodes CDR1 NSHNY and CDR2 SYGAGN. The V end was cut by 4 bases, the J end by 3 bases, with 11 bases between. The CDR3 totals 13 residues.

Concerning this clone itself: The genes are named according to mouse. The read halts 3 residues ahead of the CDR3 end, with the missing end drawn from the germline J gene. The V and J genes are TRBV19 and TRBJ1-6; 9 nucleotides match TRBD1. TRBJ1-6 is an open reading frame, and its role is uncertain. The CDR3 sequence is 17 residues long. Germline trimming cut 3 bases from V and 0 bases from J; bases unmatched to any gene: 4. Germline loops: CDR1 FNHDT, CDR2 SITEND (reference sequence). The CDR3 DNA, read in part, is TGTGCCAGCAGTAACAGGGGGCGGGTTTCCTATAATTCGCCC. Amino acids: CASSNRGRVSYNSP. The whole CDR3 protein reads CASSNRGRVSYNSPLYF.

This clone was observed a handful of times. Genes and germline are mouse. From the germline J gene comes the end of the CDR3, since the read stops 4 residues before it. The rearrangement joins TRBV1 to TRBJ1-1; the D gene is possibly TRBD1 (6 bases). The germline V gene encodes CDR1 NSQYPW and CDR2 LRSPGD (reference sequence). This CDR3 spans 14 amino acids. CDR3 in amino acids: CTCSAAGGAGEVFF. Partial CDR3 DNA: TGCACCTGCAGTGCAGCTGGGGGGGCTGGA.

Points on this clone: The gene symbols are mouse symbols. The CDR3 goes on 3 residues after the read ends, and that part is filled in from the germline J gene. This sample includes further DNA sequences coding for the same CDR3. V is TRBV13-1 and J is TRBJ1-6; D is unresolved. TRBJ1-6 is noted as an ORF with a role that remains uncertain. The CDR3 has 15 amino acids. V dropped 2 bases and J dropped 1 base, with 7 bases sitting between them. The germline gives CDR1 NSHNY, CDR2 SYGAGN. The sequenced part of the CDR3 DNA is TGTGCCAGCAGTGACCTGGGGTCCTATAATTCGCCC. This codes for CASSDLGSYNSP. The full CDR3 reads CASSDLGSYNSPLYF.

This clone occurred a few times. Mouse gene names and germline throughout. The read is 3 residues too short to cover the CDR3 end, so that end is filled in from the germline J gene. Other DNA sequences of this sample code for an identical CDR3. The chain couples TRBV31 to TRBJ1-6; D might be TRBD1 (6 bases). TRBJ1-6 is flagged as an ORF with uncertain function. Deletions cut 3 bases from V and 4 bases from J, with 10 bases between. The germline CDR1 and CDR2 sequences are GKSSPN and SITVG. CDR3 length equals 14 residues. The CDR3: CAWSPGQYNSPLYF. The part of the CDR3 DNA that was read is TGTGCCTGGAGCCCGGGACAATATAATTCGCCC.

This clone was counted ten times or more. Any gene name here is a mouse gene name. The CDR3 end is not reached by the read, which stops 4 residues before it; the germline J gene fills it in. The rearrangement joins TRBV17 to TRBJ2-2; 11 nucleotides match TRBD1. The CDR3 runs 15 residues. The germline V gene encodes CDR1 MNHDT and CDR2 YYDKIL. The V and J ends lost 5 bases and 3 bases, in that order; junction bases with no gene match: 2. CDR3 residues: CASSVGQGDTGQLYF. The CDR3 DNA, read in part, is TGTGCTAGCAGTGTGGGACAGGGGGACACCGGG. Full variable domain (rest looked up from reference TRBV17 and TRBJ2-2): DTTVKQNPRYKLARVGKPVNLICSQTMNHDTMYWYQKKPNQAPKLLLFYYDKILNREADTFEKFQSSRPNNSFCSLYIGSAGLEYSAMYLCASSVGQGDTGQLYFGEGSKLTVL.

This clone was observed a few times. Gene names follow the mouse nomenclature. The read terminates 4 residues before the CDR3 end, so the remaining end is supplied by the germline J gene. The chain has TRBV5 and TRBJ2-2; D is perhaps TRBD2 (6 bases). Trimming took 4 bases from V and 0 from J, leaving 12 bases between them. The V gene's germline CDR1 is LGHNA and CDR2 YNLKQL (reference sequence). CDR3 length: 16 amino acids. The sequenced part of the CDR3 DNA is TGTGCCAGCAGCCCACCGGGACTCTCAAACACCGGG. This translates into CASSPPGLSNTG. The whole CDR3 region reads CASSPPGLSNTGQLYF.

This clone was recorded a few times. Germline and genes here are mouse. The CDR3 is cut off 4 residues early in the read; its end comes from the germline J gene. The chain carries TRBV17 and TRBJ2-3; D gene unclear. From germline, CDR1 is MNHDT and CDR2 YYDKIL. The CDR3 runs 12 residues. The part of the CDR3 DNA that was read is TGTGCTAGCAGTAGAGCCAAAGAA. Protein sequence: CASSRAKE. The full CDR3 protein reads CASSRAKETLYF.

A word on this clone: These gene names are mouse names. The sample holds other DNA sequences that translate to the same CDR3. The DNA read from the CDR3 is TGTGCCAGCAGTGTTGGGGGCTAT. Its translation is CASSVGGY. The CDR3 reads in full as CASSVGGYEQYF. The chain links TRBV13-1 to TRBJ2-7, with D perhaps matching TRBD2 (6 bases). The read terminates 4 residues ahead of where the CDR3 ends, so the germline J gene completes it. CDR1 and CDR2 (germline): NSHNY, SYGAGN. The V gene lost 3 bases and the J gene lost 3 bases, with 7 bases spanning the gap. The CDR3 contains 12 residues.

On this clone: Genes and germline are mouse. Partial CDR3 DNA: TGTGCCAGCGGTGATGCTGCAATTTCGCCC. Residues: CASGDAAISP. The entire CDR3 sequence reads CASGDAAISPLYF. The gene calls are TRBV13-2 and TRBJ1-6, with D unclear. The DNA ends 3 residues before the CDR3 does, and the rest of the CDR3 is filled in from the germline J gene. TRBJ1-6 is given ORF status, its function remaining uncertain. CDR1 NNHNN and CDR2 SYGAGS come from the germline V gene (reference sequence). V lost 0 bases and J lost 9, with 7 bases in between. This CDR3 has 13 residues.

Note on this clone: Gene names are the mouse ones. Sequencing ends 4 residues short of the CDR3 end; the germline J gene provides the rest. The V call is TRBV13-1, the J call TRBJ2-7; the match to TRBD2 covers 12 bases. CDR1 NSHNY and CDR2 SYGAGN come from the germline V gene. CDR3 size: 14 residues. This chain's CDR3 is CASSGTGGDDEQYF. The sequenced CDR3 bases are TGTGCCAGCAGTGGGACTGGGGGGGATGAT.

The sample holds a few counts of this clone. The listed genes are named as in mouse. Read sequence stops 4 residues before the CDR3 end, and the germline J gene provides the missing end. This chain uses TRBV13-2 with TRBJ2-5; 9 bases line up with TRBD1. The CDR3 is made up of 13 amino acids. The V gene's germline CDR1 is NNHNN and CDR2 SYGAGS (reference sequence). The CDR3 reads CASGDRGSDTQYF. Partial CDR3 DNA: TGTGCCAGCGGGGACAGGGGAAGTGAC.